The text below deals with one T cell receptor beta chain. Antigen: not known. Libraries were prepared by immunoSEQ multiplex PCR; TCRdb keeps only in-frame clonotypes and omits some of them. The sample lists some 190,000 clones, nearly 95% occurring once. This specimen belongs to a study of T cell responses to AZD1222 COVID-19 vaccine. Findings and limits, study-wide: Baseline seropositivity occurred in only a handful of AZD1222 recipients. Dominant at 160-218 and 743-854, vaccine-associated CD4 TCRs also spanned spike. When two AZD1222 doses had been given, Spike-specific TCR breadth and depth rose. It should be noted that donors were predominantly white British and more often female, and clonal diversity was possibly underestimated.

Germline values: CDR1 MRHNA, CDR2 SNTAGT. The V gene lost 0 bases and the J gene lost 11 bases, with 8 bases spanning the gap. The CDR3 has 13 amino acids. The rearrangement joins TRBV6-4 to TRBJ1-6; D uncertain. This specimen was peripheral blood, taken 28 days after the second AZD1222 dose. This receptor was taken from an adult who received the AZD1222 COVID-19 vaccine. CDR3 sequence (DNA): TGTGCCAGCAGTGACTCGGAGGGAGCACCCCTCCACTTT. Translating gives CASSDSEGAPLHF.